This is a list of T cell receptor beta chains from one sample in a study of cytomegalovirus exposure and HLA in healthy donors. Using immunoSEQ multiplex PCR, the repertoire was profiled, and TCRdb retains in-frame clones only, with some absent. The sample contains roughly 190,000 clones, around three quarters of which appear only once. The specimen sequenced was PBMCs. The source is a woman aged 30 to 39 in good health and CMV-seropositive. Each CDR3 is given with its conserved first and last residue. The D gene is left open where the match is weak. The size entry is marked missing in some rows and otherwise reads once, few, many or a size class.

clone size,D gene,V gene,J gene,CDR3 length,CDR3 DNA,CDR3 protein
-,TRBD1,TRBV10-3,TRBJ1-4,18,TGTGCCATCAGTGATACAGGGGCACGGGATGCAACTAATGAAAAACTGTTTTTT,CAISDTGARDATNEKLFF
-,-,TRBV5-1,TRBJ2-7,13,TGCGCCAGCAGCCCGGGACTCCTTTACGAGCAGTACTTC,CASSPGLLYEQYF
-,TRBD2,TRBV7-8,TRBJ2-5,16,TGTGCCAGCAGCCCAGGACTAGCGGGGGGACAAGAGACCCAGTACTTC,CASSPGLAGGQETQYF
-,-,TRBV27,TRBJ1-6,17,TGTGCCAGCAGTTTGACCTCGGGGAGCTCCTATAATTCACCCCTCCACTTT,CASSLTSGSSYNSPLHF
few,-,TRBV11-2,TRBJ1-2,13,TGTGCCAGCAGCACCGCAGAAGATTATGGCTACACCTTC,CASSTAEDYGYTF
-,TRBD1,TRBV4-3,TRBJ1-1,16,TGCGCCAGCAGCCGAAACAACCACAGGGGGGGGGCTGAAGCTTTCTTT,CASSRNNHRGGAEAFF
-,-,TRBV5-4,TRBJ2-7,15,TGTGCCAGCAGCTTCGGGATTTACTCCTCCTACGAGCAGTACTTC,CASSFGIYSSYEQYF
-,-,TRBV6-5,TRBJ2-2,13,TGTGCCAGCAGTTACGGCCGAACCGGGGAGCTGTTTTTT,CASSYGRTGELFF
-,-,TRBV15,TRBJ1-6,16,TGTGCCACCAGCAGAGAACCGAGCTCCTATAATTCACCCCTCCACTTT,CATSREPSSYNSPLHF
-,TRBD2,TRBV19,TRBJ2-1,12,TGTGCCAGCAGGACTAGCGTAAATGAGCAGTTCTTC,CASRTSVNEQFF
-,-,TRBV19,TRBJ1-5,15,TGTGCCAGTAGTATAGGTGCGGGGCCTAATCAGCCCCAGCATTTT,CASSIGAGPNQPQHF
-,TRBD1,TRBV4-2,TRBJ1-5,13,TGTGCCAGCAGGGGACAGGGCAATCAGCCCCAGCATTTT,CASRGQGNQPQHF
-,-,TRBV7-8,TRBJ1-4,18,TGTGCCAGCAGCCCCTATGCGGGGGGCCGGCATACTAATGAAAAACTGTTTTTT,CASSPYAGGRHTNEKLFF
-,TRBD2,TRBV5-4,TRBJ2-1,16,TGTGCCAGCAGCCCAGGACTAGCGGGGGCCTACAATGAGCAGTTCTTC,CASSPGLAGAYNEQFF
once,-,TRBV12-5,TRBJ2-1,12,TGTGCTAGTGGGGCGCGGTACAATGAGCAGTTCTTC,CASGARYNEQFF
-,-,TRBV21-1,TRBJ2-3,15,TGTGCCAGCATTACGACTAGCGGGAGGACAGATACGCAGTATTTT,CASITTSGRTDTQYF
-,-,TRBV14,TRBJ1-1,13,TGTGCCAGCAGCCAAGTAACCAGCACTGAAGCTTTCTTT,CASSQVTSTEAFF